This T cell receptor beta chain derives from a study of control samples from healthy donors and cancer patients. Germline V gives CDR1 SGHNT, CDR2 YYREEE (reference sequence). Between the trimmed V and J ends, which lost 4 bases and 2 bases, there was a span of 12 bases. The CDR3 totals 14 residues. Profiled with immunoSEQ multiplex PCR; TCRdb holds only in-frame clones, not every one. Among some 90,000 clones, approximately 90% were seen once, and the ten largest hold roughly 0.92%. Sample: blood. The chain employs TRBV5-4 and TRBJ2-5; D may be TRBD1 or TRBD2 (6 bases each). The receptor's source is a woman under 40 in good health. The CDR3 reads CASSAGQDQETQYF. In DNA, the CDR3 is TGTGCCAGCAGCGCGGGACAAGATCAAGAGACCCAGTACTTC.